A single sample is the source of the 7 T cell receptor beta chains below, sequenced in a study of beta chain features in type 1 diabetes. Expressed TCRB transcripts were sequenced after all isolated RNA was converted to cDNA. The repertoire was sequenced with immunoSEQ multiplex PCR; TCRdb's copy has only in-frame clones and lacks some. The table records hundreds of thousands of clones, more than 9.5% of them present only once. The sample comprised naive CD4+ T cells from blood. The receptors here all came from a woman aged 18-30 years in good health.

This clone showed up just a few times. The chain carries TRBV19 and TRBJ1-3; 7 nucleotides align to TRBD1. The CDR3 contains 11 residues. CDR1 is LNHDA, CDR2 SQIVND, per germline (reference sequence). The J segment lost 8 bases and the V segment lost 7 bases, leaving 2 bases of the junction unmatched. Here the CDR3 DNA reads TGTGCCAGTACTGACAGGGACACCATATATTTT. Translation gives CASTDRDTIYF.

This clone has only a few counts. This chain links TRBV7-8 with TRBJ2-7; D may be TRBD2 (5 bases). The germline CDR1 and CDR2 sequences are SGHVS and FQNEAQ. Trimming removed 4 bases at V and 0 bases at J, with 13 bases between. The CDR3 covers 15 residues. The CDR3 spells CASSSFRRSSYEQYF. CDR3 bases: TGTGCCAGCAGCTCCTTCCGGAGGAGCTCCTACGAGCAGTACTTC. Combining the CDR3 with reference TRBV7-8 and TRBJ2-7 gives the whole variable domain GAGVSQSPRYKVAKRGQDVALRCDPISGHVSLFWYQQALGQGPEFLTYFQNEAQLDKSGLPSDRFFAERPEGSVSTLKIQRTQQEDSAVYLCASSSFRRSSYEQYFGPGTRLTVT.

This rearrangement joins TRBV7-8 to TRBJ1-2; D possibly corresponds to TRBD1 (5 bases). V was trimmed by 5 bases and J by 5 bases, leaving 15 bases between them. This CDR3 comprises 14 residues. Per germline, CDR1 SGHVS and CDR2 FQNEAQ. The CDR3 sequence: CASSPGPSQYGYTF. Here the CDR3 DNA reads TGTGCCAGCAGCCCGGGGCCAAGCCAATATGGCTACACCTTC.

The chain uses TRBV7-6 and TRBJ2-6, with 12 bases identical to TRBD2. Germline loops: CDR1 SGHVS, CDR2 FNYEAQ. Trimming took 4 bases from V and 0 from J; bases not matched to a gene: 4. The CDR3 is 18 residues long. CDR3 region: CASSSGLAGFSGANVLTF. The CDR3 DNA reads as TGTGCCAGCAGCTCCGGACTAGCGGGATTCTCTGGGGCCAACGTCCTGACTTTC.

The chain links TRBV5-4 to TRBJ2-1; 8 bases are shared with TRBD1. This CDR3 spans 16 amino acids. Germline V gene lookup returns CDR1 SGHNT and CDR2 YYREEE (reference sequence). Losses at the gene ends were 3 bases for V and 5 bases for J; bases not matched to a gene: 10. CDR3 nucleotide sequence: TGTGCCAGCAGCTCCGACAGGGGTTCCCCCCACAATGAGCAGTTCTTC. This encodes CASSSDRGSPHNEQFF.

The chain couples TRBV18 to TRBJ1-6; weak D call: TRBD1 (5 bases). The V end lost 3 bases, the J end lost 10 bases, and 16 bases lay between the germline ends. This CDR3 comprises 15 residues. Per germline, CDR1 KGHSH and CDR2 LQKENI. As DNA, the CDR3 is TGTGCCAGCTCACCGCTTGGGGGGGTCGAGTCACCCCTCCACTTT. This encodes CASSPLGGVESPLHF.

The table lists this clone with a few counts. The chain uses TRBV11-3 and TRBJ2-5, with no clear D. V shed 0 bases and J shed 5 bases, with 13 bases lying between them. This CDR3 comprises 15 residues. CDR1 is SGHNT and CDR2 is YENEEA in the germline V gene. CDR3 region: CASSLDGPNGETQYF. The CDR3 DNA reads TGTGCCAGCAGCTTAGATGGGCCAAACGGGGAGACCCAGTACTTC.